Below, 9 T cell receptor beta chains from the same sample are listed, as sequenced in a study of OX40 agonist ivuxolimab in advanced cancers. Data came from immunoSEQ multiplex PCR; TCRdb stores just in-frame clones and leaves some out. The table has about 62,000 clones, more than 65% seen once. The specimen comprised CD4+ or CD8+ T cells sorted from blood, sampled in a trial of the OX40 agonist ivuxolimab. Receptors were obtained from an adult with an advanced solid tumor such as melanoma, head and neck, liver or kidney cancer.

This clone has only one observation. The V and J genes are TRBV7-2 and TRBJ2-7; 9 bases fit TRBD2. The V and J ends lost 2 bases and 2 bases, in that order; junction bases with no gene match: 4. Germline lookup yields CDR1 SGHTA and CDR2 FQGNSA. The CDR3 length is 15 residues. CDR3 nucleotide sequence: TGTGCCAGCAGCTTAACGGGACTAGCTACCTACGAGCAGTACTTC. Amino acid sequence: CASSLTGLATYEQYF.

The chain is built from TRBV5-3 and TRBJ2-7; D remains ambiguous. TRBV5-3 is designated an ORF whose function remains uncertain. Trimming stripped 0 bases from V and 3 bases from J, with 1 base between. The CDR3 length is 11 residues. The CDR3 coding sequence is TGTGCCAGAAGCTTGGGCTACGAGCAGTACTTC. Translation gives CARSLGYEQYF.

The chain couples TRBV4-1 to TRBJ1-1; D gene uncertain. The CDR3 loop spans 16 amino acids. Trimming shortened V by 3 bases and J by 0 bases, and 14 bases separated the two germline ends. Germline CDR1 reads MGHRA; CDR2 reads YSYEKL. The CDR3, as DNA: TGCGCCAGCAGCCAGCCCCGTGGGAACATGAACACTGAAGCTTTCTTT. The encoded protein is CASSQPRGNMNTEAFF.

The chain employs TRBV14 and TRBJ1-1; TRBD1 is a possible D gene (5 bases). Trimming shortened V by 1 base and J by 4 bases, and 16 bases separated the two germline ends. CDR1 is SGHDN, CDR2 FVKESK, per germline. This CDR3 has 16 residues. CDR3 region: CASSQVGDPLITEAFF. CDR3 nucleotide sequence: TGTGCCAGCAGCCAAGTAGGGGACCCGTTGATCACTGAAGCTTTCTTT.

The CDR3 nucleotides are TGCGCCAGCAGCCATAGACAGGGAGCGTCGAACTACGAGCAGTACTTC. Its translation: CASSHRQGASNYEQYF. J is TRBJ2-7 and V is TRBV4-3, with TRBD1 matching 7 bases. This CDR3 region has 16 residues. The V segment lost 3 bases and the J segment 3 bases; nucleotides outside the gene matches: 11. Germline V lookup: CDR1 LGHNA, CDR2 YSLEER.

The chain uses TRBV7-9 and TRBJ2-3; unclear D gene. This CDR3 is 12 amino acids long. Germline CDR1 and CDR2: SEHNR and FQNEAQ (reference sequence). Trimming shortened V by 5 bases and J by 2 bases, and 5 bases separated the two germline ends. The CDR3 here is CASSTVTDTQYF. The CDR3 bases are TGTGCCAGCAGCACGGTCACAGATACGCAGTATTTT.

The V and J genes are TRBV5-1 and TRBJ1-1; possible D gene TRBD1, 6 bases. The CDR3 length is 14 residues. Trimming removed 2 bases from V and 7 bases from J, with 15 bases in between. CDR1 and CDR2 from the germline V gene are SGHRS and YFSETQ. CDR3 protein: CASSFTTGIIEAFF. CDR3 DNA: TGCGCCAGCAGCTTCACCACAGGGATAATTGAAGCTTTCTTT.

This chain joins TRBV27 and TRBJ1-6; D perhaps matches TRBD1 (5 bases). V was pared by 5 bases and J by 6 bases, with 11 bases between. Germline CDR1 is MNHEY and CDR2 is SMNVEV (reference sequence). The CDR3 is 14 amino acids. The CDR3 nucleotides are TGTGCCAGCAGTACGGGACTGAGTAATTCACCCCTCCACTTT. This translates into CASSTGLSNSPLHF.

V is TRBV7-6 and J is TRBJ2-2; 10 nucleotides line up with TRBD1. The CDR3 runs 15 residues. Germline values: CDR1 SGHVS, CDR2 FNYEAQ. V shed 5 bases, J shed 5 bases, and the junction held 5 bases outside the gene matches. CDR3 amino acids: CASSEQGQGTGELFF. The CDR3 coding sequence is TGTGCCAGCAGCGAACAGGGACAGGGGACCGGGGAGCTGTTTTTT.